This T cell receptor beta chain was captured by sequencing in a study of identical twins. Study-level points and caveats: Diverse VJ usage suggested most zero-insertion clonotypes were not invariant T cells. Cord blood's abundant beta clonotypes had fewer insertions, unlike memory repertoires.

Losses at the gene ends were 11 bases for V and 12 bases for J; bases not matched to a gene: 8. This CDR3 is built from 13 residues. Germline assignment: CDR1 ENHRY and CDR2 SYGVKD. MiXCR, run by TCRdb on the 5' RACE reads, gives a single entry per CDR3 protein. The data contain about 210,000 distinct CDR3 sequences, roughly 10% of them singletons. This clonotype was counted a few times. The antigen is not known. The clonotype comes from a woman under 30 in good health. The rearrangement links TRBV10-3 to TRBJ2-1; TRBD2 aligns across 15 bases. The sample taken for sequencing was memory (CD45RO+) T cells sorted from blood. The CDR3 region is CAAGLAGGPGQFF. In DNA form, the CDR3 reads TGTGCCGCCGGACTAGCGGGAGGGCCCGGGCAGTTCTTC.